The T cell receptor (beta chain) under discussion was sequenced for a study of T-cell reconstitution after alpha-beta-depleted transplantation in children. The TCRbeta library incorporated unique molecular identifiers. TCRdb re-derived calls from the PCR reads in MiXCR, one entry per CDR3 protein. Among 380,000 or so distinct CDR3 sequences listed, about an eighth were seen once. V was cut by 0 bases and J by 6 bases, with 19 bases left in between. The CDR3 is made up of 17 amino acids. Germline lookup yields CDR1 SGHVS and CDR2 FNYEAQ. J is TRBJ2-3 and V is TRBV7-6, with D perhaps matching TRBD1 or TRBD2 (5 bases each). Specimen: PBMCs, collected from the stem cell graft. The sequence derives from a human donor who donated a stem cell graft to a child with Fanconi anemia. This CDR3 is CASSLASRWGSVDTQYF. CDR3 nucleotide sequence: TGTGCCAGCAGCTTAGCTTCCCGGTGGGGGTCGGTGGATACGCAGTATTTT.